A single count supports the clone carrying this TCR beta chain. The data were taken from a study of technical replicates of blood from a few donors. Data came from immunoSEQ multiplex PCR; TCRdb stores just in-frame clones and leaves some out. The table has 50,000 to 65,000 clones, roughly 90% seen once. This receptor was obtained from a human donor in good health. Some clones in this sample may be carry-over from other donors' samples. Sequencing was done on a sample of PBMCs.

The CDR3 region has the DNA TGTGCCAGCAGCCCGCGAGACAGGAGCTATGGCTACACCTTC. It codes for CASSPRDRSYGYTF. The chain employs TRBV7-8 and TRBJ1-2, with D possibly being TRBD1 (6 bases). CDR1 and CDR2 from the germline V gene are SGHVS and FQNEAQ. The CDR3 has 14 residues. Deletions cut 5 bases from V and 4 bases from J, with 14 bases between.